These 32 T cell receptor beta chains originate from one sample sequenced in a study of shared clonotypes between healthy human individuals. The protocol was immunoSEQ multiplex PCR, while the TCRdb copy is restricted to in-frame clones and leaves out a portion. The table records under 2,500,000 clones, almost 96% of them present only once. Sequencing was carried out using naive CD4+ T cells sorted from blood. Stated subset: CD45RA+ positively selected. The origin of the receptors is a man between 18 and 29 years old in good health.

Comments on this clone: Other nucleotide sequences in the sample specify the same CDR3. The CDR3 sequence: CASSWGQGAPNTEAFF. The CDR3 coding sequence is TGCGCCAGCAGCTGGGGACAGGGGGCGCCGAACACTGAAGCTTTCTTT. V usage is TRBV5-1 and J usage is TRBJ1-1, with 12 nucleotides matching TRBD1. Per the germline V gene, CDR1 is SGHRS and CDR2 is YFSETQ. The CDR3 consists of 16 residues. V trimming: 3 bases; J trimming: 1 base; junction bases outside the gene matches: 4. Full variable domain (rest looked up from reference TRBV5-1 and TRBJ1-1): KAGVTQTPRYLIKTRGQQVTLSCSPISGHRSVSWYQQTPGQGLQFLFEYFSETQRNKGNFPGRFSGRQFSNSRSEMNVSTLELGDSALYLCASSWGQGAPNTEAFFGQGTRLTVV.

The CDR3 is CASSLAWDRVYEQYF. For the CDR3, the DNA is TGTGCCAGCAGCTTGGCCTGGGACAGGGTCTACGAGCAGTACTTC. The chain carries TRBV5-5 and TRBJ2-7; 9 bases map to TRBD1. Trimming removed 0 bases from V and 3 bases from J; junction bases left unmatched: 4. The CDR3 loop spans 15 amino acids. Germline CDR1 reads SGHKS; CDR2 reads YYEKEE (reference sequence).

The genes are TRBV7-2 and TRBJ2-4; TRBD1 matches at 9 bases. Per the germline V gene, CDR1 is SGHTA and CDR2 is FQGNSA. The CDR3 covers 15 residues. V was clipped by 5 bases and J by 4 bases; unmatched bases: 6. Here the CDR3 DNA reads TGTGCCAGCAGCCCAGGACAGGGGACAAAAAACATTCAGTACTTC. It codes for CASSPGQGTKNIQYF.

The chain has TRBV6-5 and TRBJ2-3; D might be TRBD2 (6 bases). In germline, CDR1 is MNHEY, CDR2 SVGAGI. Trimming took 2 bases from V and 8 from J, leaving 8 bases between them. The CDR3 consists of 12 residues. The CDR3 is CASSYGRGTQYF. CDR3 DNA: TGTGCCAGCAGTTACGGGCGGGGTACGCAGTATTTT.

V usage is TRBV9 and J usage is TRBJ2-7; D gene uncertain. This CDR3 has 15 amino acids. The V end lost 0 bases, the J end lost 7 bases, and 17 bases lay between the germline ends. CDR1 is SGDLS, CDR2 YYNGEE, per germline. DNA of the CDR3: TGTGCCAGCAGCGTAGAGGCGCGGACCGGAGCGGAGCAGTACTTC. The encoded protein is CASSVEARTGAEQYF. Based on the CDR3 plus reference TRBV9 and TRBJ2-7, the full variable domain is DSGVTQTPKHLITATGQRVTLRCSPRSGDLSVYWYQQSLDQGLQFLIQYYNGEERAKGNILERFSAQQFPDLHSELNLSSLELGDSALYFCASSVEARTGAEQYFGPGTRLTVT.

The V and J genes are TRBV27 and TRBJ2-2; D possibly corresponds to TRBD2 (5 bases). The CDR3 has 16 amino acids. Trimming took 6 bases from V and 2 from J, leaving 16 bases between them. The germline gives CDR1 MNHEY, CDR2 SMNVEV (reference sequence). This CDR3 is CASSALLGSNTGELFF. CDR3 nucleotides: TGTGCCAGCAGCGCCCTACTAGGGAGCAACACCGGGGAGCTGTTTTTT.

The chain employs TRBV5-6 and TRBJ1-1; 7 bases line up with TRBD1. Germline trimming cut 0 bases from V and 4 bases from J; bases unmatched to any gene: 6. The CDR3 contains 15 residues. CDR1 and CDR2 (germline): SGHDT, YYEEEE. The CDR3 DNA reads as TGTGCCAGCAGCTTGGATACGACAGGGCTCACTGAAGCTTTCTTT. Amino acids: CASSLDTTGLTEAFF.

The chain combines TRBV25-1 with TRBJ1-5; no clear D gene. V gave up 2 bases and J gave up 9 bases, with 11 bases separating them. The V gene's germline CDR1 is MGHDK and CDR2 SYGVNS. CDR3 length: 13 amino acids. CDR3 coding DNA: TGTGCCAGCAGTGAACAGCTCAGTGGGCCCCAGCATTTT. It is translated as CASSEQLSGPQHF.

The chain recombines TRBV25-1 with TRBJ2-5, with D possibly being TRBD2 (5 bases). The V end was cut by 8 bases, the J end by 2 bases, with 18 bases between. The CDR3 extends over 15 amino acids. In germline, CDR1 is MGHDK, CDR2 SYGVNS. CDR3 DNA: TGTGCCAGCTCGAAGTGGGGAGAGCCTCAAGAGACCCAGTACTTC. Amino acids: CASSKWGEPQETQYF.

This rearrangement joins TRBV2 to TRBJ1-1; D remains ambiguous. The CDR3 runs 12 residues. V lost 7 bases, J lost 3 bases, and 9 bases lay in between. The germline V gene encodes CDR1 SNHLY and CDR2 FYNNEI. CDR3 sequence: CASKLAYTEAFF. The CDR3 DNA reads as TGTGCCAGCAAGTTGGCCTACACTGAAGCTTTCTTT.

CDR3 DNA sequence: TGTGCCAGCAACCGAGACAGGGGAGCCTACGAGCAGTACTTC. Its protein product is CASNRDRGAYEQYF. This chain connects TRBV2 to TRBJ2-7; 8 bases match TRBD1. The CDR3 covers 14 residues. The trim removed 7 bases at V and 2 bases at J, leaving 7 bases unmatched. CDR1 is SNHLY and CDR2 is FYNNEI in the germline V gene.

The chain employs TRBV5-4 and TRBJ1-1, with D perhaps TRBD1 (6 bases). The CDR3 runs to 16 residues. Germline CDR1 and CDR2: SGHNT and YYREEE (reference sequence). Deletions cut 4 bases from V and 10 bases from J, with 26 bases between. The chain's CDR3 is CASSAQVGGAGFGAFF. CDR3 nucleotide sequence: TGTGCCAGCAGCGCCCAGGTCGGGGGCGCGGGCTTTGGAGCTTTCTTT.

This chain connects TRBV27 to TRBJ2-2; D uncertain. Between the trimmed V and J ends, which lost 5 bases and 6 bases, there was a span of 10 bases. Germline CDR1 and CDR2: MNHEY and SMNVEV (reference sequence). CDR3 size: 13 residues. The CDR3 DNA follows: TGTGCCAGCAGTCTAGTTTTTGCCGGGGAGCTGTTTTTT. It codes for CASSLVFAGELFF.

As regards this clone: Other DNA sequences in the same sample also yield this CDR3. This chain connects TRBV5-1 to TRBJ2-3, with 12 bases aligning to TRBD2. CDR3 size: 16 residues. Germline CDR1 reads SGHRS; CDR2 reads YFSETQ. With V trimmed by 0 bases and J by 4 bases, 3 bases remained unmatched. The CDR3 reads CASSLELAGGSDTQYF. As DNA, the CDR3 is TGCGCCAGCAGCTTGGAACTAGCGGGAGGCTCAGATACGCAGTATTTT.

The J gene is TRBJ2-1, the V gene TRBV9; the match to TRBD2 covers 9 bases. The germline V gene encodes CDR1 SGDLS and CDR2 YYNGEE. With 2 bases clipped from V and 6 bases from J, the junction kept 6 bases outside the gene matches. This CDR3 comprises 15 residues. The CDR3 spells CASSVGSGGSNEQFF. Written as DNA, the CDR3 is TGTGCCAGCAGCGTTGGGAGCGGGGGGTCCAATGAGCAGTTCTTC.

The chain uses TRBV10-2 and TRBJ2-6; D possibly corresponds to TRBD1 (6 bases). This CDR3 has 14 residues. Germline lookup yields CDR1 WSHSY and CDR2 SAAADI. Trimming shortened V by 6 bases and J by 1 base, and 7 bases separated the two germline ends. The CDR3 is CASSTGSGANVLTF. As DNA, the CDR3 is TGCGCCAGCAGCACAGGGTCTGGGGCCAACGTCCTGACTTTC.

The rearrangement joins TRBV5-1 to TRBJ2-5; D is tentatively TRBD1 or TRBD2 (5 bases each). V lost 5 bases and J 5 bases, leaving 19 bases between the germline ends. CDR1 and CDR2 from the germline V gene are SGHRS and YFSETQ. This CDR3 spans 15 amino acids. CDR3 residues: CASRFIGSGRETQYF. CDR3 in DNA: TGCGCCAGCAGATTCATAGGGTCGGGACGGGAGACCCAGTACTTC.

The chain couples TRBV28 to TRBJ2-7; TRBD1 might be the D (6 bases). V was trimmed by 7 bases and J by 12 bases, leaving 22 bases between them. The CDR3 is made up of 13 amino acids. Germline-derived CDR1 and CDR2 are MDHEN and SYDVKM. In nucleotides, the CDR3 is TGTGCCAGCACACCTCGTACAGGGTTTGGTCGGTACTTC. This gives the protein CASTPRTGFGRYF.

Details on this clone: The sample has other DNA sequences that encode this CDR3 too. The chain recombines TRBV7-2 with TRBJ1-2; 8 bases fit TRBD1. Germline V CDR1 and CDR2: SGHTA, FQGNSA. V lost 5 bases to trimming and J lost 1 base; unmatched junction nucleotides: 3. CDR3 length equals 14 residues. CDR3 sequence reads: CASSRTGGNYGYTF. In DNA, the CDR3 is TGTGCCAGCAGCCGTACAGGGGGTAACTATGGCTACACCTTC. The complete variable domain, with remaining parts taken from reference TRBV7-2 and TRBJ1-2, reads GAGVSQSPSNKVTEKGKDVELRCDPISGHTALYWYRQSLGQGLEFLIYFQGNSAPDKSGLPSDRFSAERTGGSVSTLTIQRTQQEDSAVYLCASSRTGGNYGYTFGSGTRLTVV.

The J gene is TRBJ2-7, the V gene TRBV7-2; TRBD2 agrees at 9 bases. Germline V gene data show CDR1 as SGHTA and CDR2 as FQGNSA. The junction had 8 bases not matched to a gene; V was cut back by 2 bases and J by 3 bases. The CDR3 consists of 16 residues. The CDR3 sequence is CASSLHGGTSHYEQYF. DNA for the CDR3: TGTGCCAGCAGCTTACATGGGGGGACTAGCCACTACGAGCAGTACTTC.

The genes are TRBV7-9 and TRBJ2-2; D is possibly TRBD2 (6 bases). The CDR3 sequence is 13 residues long. Germline V CDR1 and CDR2: SEHNR, FQNEAQ (reference sequence). V lost 0 bases and J lost 7, with 6 bases in between. The CDR3, as DNA: TGTGCCAGCAGCTTAGCGGAGGGCGGGGAGCTGTTTTTT. This translates into CASSLAEGGELFF.

Regarding this clone: Other DNA sequences from this sample encode an identical CDR3 as well. The chain links TRBV5-6 to TRBJ2-5; D is uncertain. V lost 0 bases, J lost 5 bases, and 5 bases lay in between. Germline CDR1 SGHDT, CDR2 YYEEEE. The CDR3 runs to 12 residues. CDR3 nucleotide sequence: TGTGCCAGCAGCTTGGCCTCTGAGACCCAGTACTTC. Encoded protein: CASSLASETQYF.

Concerning this clone: Other DNA sequences in this sample translate to the same CDR3. V is TRBV18 and J is TRBJ2-5, with D possibly being TRBD1 or TRBD2 (5 bases each). The V gene's germline CDR1 is KGHSH and CDR2 LQKENI. CDR3 length equals 13 residues. V lost 0 bases, J lost 5 bases, and 7 bases lay in between. The chain's CDR3 is CASSPPGVETQYF. DNA for the CDR3: TGTGCCAGCTCACCACCGGGGGTGGAGACCCAGTACTTC.

This clone was counted once. This chain joins TRBV5-1 and TRBJ2-3; TRBD2 agrees at 11 bases. V dropped 4 bases and J dropped 2; count of bases not matched to a gene: 6. CDR1 is SGHRS and CDR2 is YFSETQ in the germline V gene. The length of the CDR3 is 16 residues. CDR3 sequence: CASSRGTSGNTDTQYF. CDR3 nucleotide sequence: TGCGCCAGCAGCAGAGGGACTAGCGGAAACACAGATACGCAGTATTTT.

This chain connects TRBV18 to TRBJ2-1; 14 bases are a match to TRBD2. This CDR3 contains 16 residues. V dropped 3 bases and J dropped 5; count of bases not matched to a gene: 3. Germline V lookup: CDR1 KGHSH, CDR2 LQKENI. CDR3: CASSPGLAGANNEQFF. Written as DNA, the CDR3 is TGTGCCAGCTCACCGGGACTAGCGGGGGCAAACAATGAGCAGTTCTTC.

The V call is TRBV6-5, the J call TRBJ1-1; TRBD1 might be the D (5 bases). CDR1 is MNHEY, CDR2 SVGAGI, per germline. The CDR3 has 13 amino acids. Trimming cost V 4 bases and J 3 bases, with 9 bases left between them. The CDR3 coding sequence is TGTGCCAGCAGTTCTCCCAGGGACACTGAAGCTTTCTTT. Translating it yields CASSSPRDTEAFF.

This chain connects TRBV18 to TRBJ2-7; 10 bases line up with TRBD1. The junction had 6 bases not matched to a gene; V was cut back by 2 bases and J by 5 bases. Germline CDR1 KGHSH, CDR2 LQKENI. The CDR3 totals 15 residues. The CDR3 DNA follows: TGTGCCAGCTCACCAACGGGACAGGGGTCCCACGAGCAGTACTTC. Translated, it gives CASSPTGQGSHEQYF.

V gene TRBV5-4 combines with J gene TRBJ2-1; possibly TRBD2 for D (6 bases). The CDR3 totals 15 residues. V gave up 2 bases and J gave up 3 bases, with 12 bases separating them. Germline CDR1 reads SGHNT; CDR2 reads YYREEE (reference sequence). CDR3 nucleotides: TGTGCCAGCAGCTTTGGGGGGATCTACTACAATGAGCAGTTCTTC. It specifies CASSFGGIYYNEQFF. Full variable domain (remainder filled in from reference TRBV5-4 and TRBJ2-1): ETGVTQSPTHLIKTRGQQVTLRCSSQSGHNTVSWYQQALGQGPQFIFQYYREEENGRGNFPPRFSGLQFPNYSSELNVNALELDDSALYLCASSFGGIYYNEQFFGPGTRLTVL.

This clone was counted once. This sequence joins TRBV7-2 and TRBJ2-5; 7 bases are a match to TRBD1. Unmatched junction bases numbered 7, after V lost 1 base and J lost 5 bases. Per germline, CDR1 SGHTA and CDR2 FQGNSA. The length of the CDR3 is 15 residues. The CDR3 DNA sequence: TGTGCCAGCAGCTTAGATTTAGCGACAGGGGAGACCCAGTACTTC. This translates into CASSLDLATGETQYF.

The chain is built from TRBV6-6 and TRBJ1-3; 7 nucleotides line up with TRBD1. There are 14 residues in the CDR3. CDR1 is MNHNY and CDR2 is SVGAGI in the germline V gene (reference sequence). Trimming took 6 bases from V and 0 from J; bases not matched to a gene: 2. CDR3 sequence (DNA): TGTGCCAGCAGCGGGACAGCCTCTGGAAACACCATATATTTT. This gives the protein CASSGTASGNTIYF.

The chain carries TRBV18 and TRBJ1-1; the match to TRBD1 covers 7 bases. V lost 0 bases and J lost 0; bases outside the gene matches: 4. This CDR3 comprises 16 residues. CDR1 KGHSH and CDR2 LQKENI come from the germline V gene. The CDR3 region has the DNA TGTGCCAGCTCACCACCGGGACAGCCCATGAACACTGAAGCTTTCTTT. Translated: CASSPPGQPMNTEAFF.

The V and J genes are TRBV6-5 and TRBJ1-3, with D unresolved. Between the trimmed V and J ends, which lost 2 bases and 2 bases, there was a span of 4 bases. The CDR3 spans 13 residues. CDR1 and CDR2 (germline): MNHEY, SVGAGI. The CDR3 reads CASSYDPGNTIYF. The CDR3 DNA follows: TGTGCCAGCAGTTACGACCCTGGAAACACCATATATTTT.